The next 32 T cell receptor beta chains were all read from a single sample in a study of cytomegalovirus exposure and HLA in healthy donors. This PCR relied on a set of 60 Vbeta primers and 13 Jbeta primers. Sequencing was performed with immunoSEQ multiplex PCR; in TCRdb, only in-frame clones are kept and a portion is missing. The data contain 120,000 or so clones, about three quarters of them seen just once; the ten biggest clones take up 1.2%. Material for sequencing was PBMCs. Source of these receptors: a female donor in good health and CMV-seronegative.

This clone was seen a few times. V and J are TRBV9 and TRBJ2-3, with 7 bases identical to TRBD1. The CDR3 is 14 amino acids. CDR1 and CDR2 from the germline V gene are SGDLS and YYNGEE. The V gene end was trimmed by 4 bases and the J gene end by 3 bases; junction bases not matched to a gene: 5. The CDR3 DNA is TGTGCCAGCAGCTTAGGGACAGCTACAGATACGCAGTATTTT. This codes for CASSLGTATDTQYF.

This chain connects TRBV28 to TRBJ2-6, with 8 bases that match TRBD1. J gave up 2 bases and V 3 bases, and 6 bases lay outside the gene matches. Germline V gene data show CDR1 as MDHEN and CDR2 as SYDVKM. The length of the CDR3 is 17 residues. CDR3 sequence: CASSLRDRRAGANVLTF. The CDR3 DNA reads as TGTGCCAGCAGTTTGAGGGACAGGCGGGCTGGGGCCAACGTCCTGACTTTC.

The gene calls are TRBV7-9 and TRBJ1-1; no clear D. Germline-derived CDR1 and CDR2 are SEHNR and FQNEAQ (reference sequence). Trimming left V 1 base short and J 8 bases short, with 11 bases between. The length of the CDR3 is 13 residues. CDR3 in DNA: TGTGCCAGCAGCTTAGGCGGGCGGGTGGAAGCTTTCTTT. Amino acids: CASSLGGRVEAFF.

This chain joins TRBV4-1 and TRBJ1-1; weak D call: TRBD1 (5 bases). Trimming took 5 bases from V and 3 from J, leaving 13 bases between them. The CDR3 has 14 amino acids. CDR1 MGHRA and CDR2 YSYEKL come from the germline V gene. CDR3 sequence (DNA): TGCGCCAGCAGCGCAGGGTATCGGGACACTGAAGCTTTCTTT. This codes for CASSAGYRDTEAFF.

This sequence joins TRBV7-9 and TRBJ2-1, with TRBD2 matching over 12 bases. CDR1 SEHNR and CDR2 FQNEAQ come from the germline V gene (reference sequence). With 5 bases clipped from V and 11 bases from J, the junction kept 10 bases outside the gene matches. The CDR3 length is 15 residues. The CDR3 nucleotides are TGTGCCAGCAGCACGCCCCCGGGACTAGCGGGTCAGCAGTTCTTC. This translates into CASSTPPGLAGQQFF.

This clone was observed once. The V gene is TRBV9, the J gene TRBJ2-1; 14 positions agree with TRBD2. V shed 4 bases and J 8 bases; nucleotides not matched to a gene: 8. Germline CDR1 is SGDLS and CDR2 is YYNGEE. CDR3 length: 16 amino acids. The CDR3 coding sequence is TGTGCCAGCAGCCCCGGGACTAGCGGGAGCTATGATGAGCAGTTCTTC. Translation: CASSPGTSGSYDEQFF. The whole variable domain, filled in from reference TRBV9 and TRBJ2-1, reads DSGVTQTPKHLITATGQRVTLRCSPRSGDLSVYWYQQSLDQGLQFLIQYYNGEERAKGNILERFSAQQFPDLHSELNLSSLELGDSALYFCASSPGTSGSYDEQFFGPGTRLTVL.

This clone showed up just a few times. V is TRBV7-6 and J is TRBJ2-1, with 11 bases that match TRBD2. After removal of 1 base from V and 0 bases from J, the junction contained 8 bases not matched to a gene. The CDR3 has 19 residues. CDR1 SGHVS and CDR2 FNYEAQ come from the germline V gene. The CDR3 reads CASSLGIAGGPSSYNEQFF. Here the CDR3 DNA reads TGTGCCAGCAGCTTAGGTATAGCGGGAGGGCCCTCCTCCTACAATGAGCAGTTCTTC.

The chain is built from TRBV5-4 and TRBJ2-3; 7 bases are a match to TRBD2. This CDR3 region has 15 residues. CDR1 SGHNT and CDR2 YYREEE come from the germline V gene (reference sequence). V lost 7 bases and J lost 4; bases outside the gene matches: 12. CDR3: CASSLGGGRADTQYF. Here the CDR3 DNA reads TGTGCCAGCTCCCTGGGCGGGGGTCGGGCAGATACGCAGTATTTT.

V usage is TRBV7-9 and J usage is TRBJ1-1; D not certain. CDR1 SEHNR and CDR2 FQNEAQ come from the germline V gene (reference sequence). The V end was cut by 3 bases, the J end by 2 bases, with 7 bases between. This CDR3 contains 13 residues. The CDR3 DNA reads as TGTGCCAGCAGCTTCCATTTTAACACTGAAGCTTTCTTT. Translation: CASSFHFNTEAFF.

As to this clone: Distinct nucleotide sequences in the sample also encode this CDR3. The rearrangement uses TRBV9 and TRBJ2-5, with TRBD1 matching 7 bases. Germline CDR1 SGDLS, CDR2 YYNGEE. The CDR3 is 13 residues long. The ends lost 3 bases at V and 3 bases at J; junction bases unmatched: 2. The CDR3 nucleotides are TGTGCCAGCAGCGGGGACAGAGAAGAGACCCAGTACTTC. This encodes CASSGDREETQYF.

Here the CDR3 reads CSARVPESYTF. The DNA of the CDR3 is TGCAGTGCTAGAGTGCCAGAAAGTTACACCTTC. The chain links TRBV20-1 to TRBJ1-2; D is unresolved. The CDR3 contains 11 residues. V was cut by 1 base and J by 11 bases, with 11 bases left in between. Germline loops: CDR1 DFQATT, CDR2 SNEGSKA (reference sequence).

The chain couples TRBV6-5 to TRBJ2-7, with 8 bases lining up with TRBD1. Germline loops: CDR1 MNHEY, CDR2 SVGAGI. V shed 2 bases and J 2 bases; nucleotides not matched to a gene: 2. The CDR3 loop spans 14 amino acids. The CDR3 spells CASSYGDRTYEQYF. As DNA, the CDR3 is TGTGCCAGCAGTTACGGGGACAGGACCTACGAGCAGTACTTC.

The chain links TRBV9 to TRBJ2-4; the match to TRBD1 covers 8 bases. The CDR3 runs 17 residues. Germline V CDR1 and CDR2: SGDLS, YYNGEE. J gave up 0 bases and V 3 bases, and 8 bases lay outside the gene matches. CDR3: CASSAGTGPLAKNIQYF. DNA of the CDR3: TGTGCCAGCAGCGCCGGGACAGGACCTCTAGCCAAAAACATTCAGTACTTC. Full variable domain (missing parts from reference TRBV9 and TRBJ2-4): DSGVTQTPKHLITATGQRVTLRCSPRSGDLSVYWYQQSLDQGLQFLIQYYNGEERAKGNILERFSAQQFPDLHSELNLSSLELGDSALYFCASSAGTGPLAKNIQYFGAGTRLSVL.

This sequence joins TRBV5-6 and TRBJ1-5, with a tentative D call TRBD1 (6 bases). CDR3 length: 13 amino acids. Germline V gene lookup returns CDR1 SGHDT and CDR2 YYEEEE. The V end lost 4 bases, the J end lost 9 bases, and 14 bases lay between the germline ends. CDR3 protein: CASSRETGTPQHF. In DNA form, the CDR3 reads TGTGCCAGCAGCCGTGAAACAGGGACGCCCCAGCATTTT.

The CDR3 protein is CASSRDRATGELFF. The DNA of the CDR3 is TGCGCCAGCAGCCGGGACAGGGCGACCGGGGAGCTGTTTTTT. The chain is built from TRBV5-1 and TRBJ2-2; 9 nucleotides agree with TRBD1. The CDR3 sequence is 14 residues long. With V trimmed by 4 bases and J by 5 bases, 3 bases remained unmatched. CDR1 is SGHRS and CDR2 is YFSETQ in the germline V gene.

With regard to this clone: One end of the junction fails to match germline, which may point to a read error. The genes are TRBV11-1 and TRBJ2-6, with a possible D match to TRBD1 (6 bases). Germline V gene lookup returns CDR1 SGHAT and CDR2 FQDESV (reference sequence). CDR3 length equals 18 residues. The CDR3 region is CASRQQPGQGSGANGLTF. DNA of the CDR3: TGTGCCAGCAGACAACAACCGGGACAAGGGTCTGGGGCCAACGGCCTGACTTTC.

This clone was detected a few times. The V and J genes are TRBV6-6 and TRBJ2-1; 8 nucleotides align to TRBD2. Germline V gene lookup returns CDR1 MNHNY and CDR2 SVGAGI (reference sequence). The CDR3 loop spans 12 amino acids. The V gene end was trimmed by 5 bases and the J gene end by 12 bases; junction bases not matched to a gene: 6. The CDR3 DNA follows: TGTGCCAGCAGTCCTAGGACTAGCTCGCAGTTCTTC. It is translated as CASSPRTSSQFF.

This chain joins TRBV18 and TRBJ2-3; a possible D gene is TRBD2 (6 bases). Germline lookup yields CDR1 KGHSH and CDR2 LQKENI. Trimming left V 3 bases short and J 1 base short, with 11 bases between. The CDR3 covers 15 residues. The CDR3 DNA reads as TGTGCCAGCTCACCTAGCGCGGGGCGCACAGATACGCAGTATTTT. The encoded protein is CASSPSAGRTDTQYF.

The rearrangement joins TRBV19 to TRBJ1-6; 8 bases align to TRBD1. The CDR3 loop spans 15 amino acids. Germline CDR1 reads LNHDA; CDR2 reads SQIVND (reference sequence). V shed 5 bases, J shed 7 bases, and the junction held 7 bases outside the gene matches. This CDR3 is CASSGGTGGNSPLHF. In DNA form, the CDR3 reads TGTGCCAGTAGTGGGGGGACAGGTGGGAATTCACCCCTCCACTTT.

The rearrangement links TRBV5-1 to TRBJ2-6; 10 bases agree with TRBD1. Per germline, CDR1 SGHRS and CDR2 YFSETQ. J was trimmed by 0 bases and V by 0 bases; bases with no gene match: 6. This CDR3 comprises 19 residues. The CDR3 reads CASSLVSGQGSSGANVLTF. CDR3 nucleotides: TGCGCCAGCAGCTTGGTATCGGGACAGGGGTCCTCTGGGGCCAACGTCCTGACTTTC.

The CDR3: CASRSGLAGGSGGTQYF. The DNA of the CDR3 is TGTGCCAGCAGATCAGGACTAGCGGGGGGGTCGGGGGGGACCCAGTACTTC. V and J are TRBV2 and TRBJ2-5, with TRBD2 identical over 15 bases. V gave up 6 bases and J gave up 7 bases; unmatched junction bases: 12. The CDR3 spans 17 residues. Germline CDR1 and CDR2: SNHLY and FYNNEI.

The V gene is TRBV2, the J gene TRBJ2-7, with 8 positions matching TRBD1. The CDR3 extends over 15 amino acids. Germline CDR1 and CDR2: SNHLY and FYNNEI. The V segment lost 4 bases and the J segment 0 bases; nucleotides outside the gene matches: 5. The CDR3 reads CASSGGQGASYEQYF. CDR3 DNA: TGTGCCAGCAGTGGAGGACAGGGCGCCTCCTACGAGCAGTACTTC.

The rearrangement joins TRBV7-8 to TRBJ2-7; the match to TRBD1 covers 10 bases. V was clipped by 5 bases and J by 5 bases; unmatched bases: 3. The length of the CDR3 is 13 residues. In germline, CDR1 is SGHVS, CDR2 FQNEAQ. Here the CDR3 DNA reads TGTGCCAGCAGCCCGGGACAGGGGCACGAGCAGTACTTC. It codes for CASSPGQGHEQYF.

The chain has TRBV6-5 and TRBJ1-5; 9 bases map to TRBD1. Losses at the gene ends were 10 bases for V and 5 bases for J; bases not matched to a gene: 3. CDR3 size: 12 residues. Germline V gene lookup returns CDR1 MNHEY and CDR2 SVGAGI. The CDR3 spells CATRTGDQPQHF. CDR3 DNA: TGTGCCACCCGGACAGGGGATCAGCCCCAGCATTTT.

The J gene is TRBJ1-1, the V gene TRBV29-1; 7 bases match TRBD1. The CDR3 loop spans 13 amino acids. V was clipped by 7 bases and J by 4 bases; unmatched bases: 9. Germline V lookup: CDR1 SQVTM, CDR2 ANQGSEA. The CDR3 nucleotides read TGCAGCGGAACCAGGGGGGTTGCCACTGAAGCTTTCTTT. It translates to CSGTRGVATEAFF.

This chain's CDR3 is CASSILAGHNEQFF. DNA for the CDR3: TGTGCCAGTAGTATTCTAGCGGGACACAATGAGCAGTTCTTC. The V and J genes are TRBV19 and TRBJ2-1; 9 bases line up with TRBD2. CDR1 and CDR2 (germline): LNHDA, SQIVND (reference sequence). The CDR3 extends over 14 amino acids. With 3 bases clipped from V and 5 bases from J, the junction kept 2 bases outside the gene matches.

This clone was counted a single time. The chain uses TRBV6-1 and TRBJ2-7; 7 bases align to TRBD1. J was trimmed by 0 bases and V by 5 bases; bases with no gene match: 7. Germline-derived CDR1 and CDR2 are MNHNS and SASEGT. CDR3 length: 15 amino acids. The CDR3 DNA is TGTGCCAGCAGTCTTGACAGGGATGTCTCCTACGAGCAGTACTTC. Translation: CASSLDRDVSYEQYF.

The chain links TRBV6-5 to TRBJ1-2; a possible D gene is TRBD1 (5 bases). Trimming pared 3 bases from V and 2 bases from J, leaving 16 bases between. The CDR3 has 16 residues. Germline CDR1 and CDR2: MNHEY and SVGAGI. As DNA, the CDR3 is TGTGCCAGCAGTTATCCCAGGGCCCACTTAAACTATGGCTACACCTTC. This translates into CASSYPRAHLNYGYTF.

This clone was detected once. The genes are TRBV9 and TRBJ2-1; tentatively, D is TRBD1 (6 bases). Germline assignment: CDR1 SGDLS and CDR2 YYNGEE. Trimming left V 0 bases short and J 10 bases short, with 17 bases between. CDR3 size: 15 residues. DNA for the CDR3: TGTGCCAGCAGCGTAGGAGGGGGTACTTTCGTCGAGCAGTTCTTC. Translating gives CASSVGGGTFVEQFF. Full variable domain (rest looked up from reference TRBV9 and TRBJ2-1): DSGVTQTPKHLITATGQRVTLRCSPRSGDLSVYWYQQSLDQGLQFLIQYYNGEERAKGNILERFSAQQFPDLHSELNLSSLELGDSALYFCASSVGGGTFVEQFFGPGTRLTVL.

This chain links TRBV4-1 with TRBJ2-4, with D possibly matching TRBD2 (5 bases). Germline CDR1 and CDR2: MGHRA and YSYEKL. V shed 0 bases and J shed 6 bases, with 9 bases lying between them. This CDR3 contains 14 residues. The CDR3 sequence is CASSQEASLNIQYF. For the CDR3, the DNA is TGCGCCAGCAGCCAAGAGGCTAGCTTAAACATTCAGTACTTC.

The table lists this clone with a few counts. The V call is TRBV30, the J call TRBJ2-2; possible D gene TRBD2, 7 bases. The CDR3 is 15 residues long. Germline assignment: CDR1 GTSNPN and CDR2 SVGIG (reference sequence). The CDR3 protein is CARTRRQGGTGELFF. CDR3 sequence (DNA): TGTGCTCGGACTAGACGACAAGGGGGCACCGGGGAGCTGTTTTTT.

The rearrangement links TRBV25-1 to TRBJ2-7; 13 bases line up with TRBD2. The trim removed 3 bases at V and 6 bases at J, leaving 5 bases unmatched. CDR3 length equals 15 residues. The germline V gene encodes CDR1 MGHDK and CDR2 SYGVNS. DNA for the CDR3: TGTGCCAGCAGTGAGTCGGGACTAGCGGGACTCGAGCAGTACTTC. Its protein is CASSESGLAGLEQYF.